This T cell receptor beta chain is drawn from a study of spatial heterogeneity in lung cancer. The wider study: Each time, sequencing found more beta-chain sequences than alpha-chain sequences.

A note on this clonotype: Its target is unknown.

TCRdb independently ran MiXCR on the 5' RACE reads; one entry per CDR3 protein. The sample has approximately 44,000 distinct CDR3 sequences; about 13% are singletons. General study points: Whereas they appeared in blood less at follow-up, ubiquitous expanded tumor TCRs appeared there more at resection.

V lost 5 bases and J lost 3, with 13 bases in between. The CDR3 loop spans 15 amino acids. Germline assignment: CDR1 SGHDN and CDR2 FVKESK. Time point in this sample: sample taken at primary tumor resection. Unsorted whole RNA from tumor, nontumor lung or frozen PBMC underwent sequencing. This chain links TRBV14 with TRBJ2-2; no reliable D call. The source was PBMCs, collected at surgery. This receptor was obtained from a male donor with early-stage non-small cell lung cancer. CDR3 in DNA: TGTGCCAGCAGCTCCCGATCTTTAGACACCGGGGAGCTGTTTTTT. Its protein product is CASSSRSLDTGELFF. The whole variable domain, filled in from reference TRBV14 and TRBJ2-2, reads EAGVTQFPSHSVIEKGQTVTLRCDPISGHDNLYWYRRVMGKEIKFLLHFVKESKQDESGMPNNRFLAERTGGTYSTLKVQPAELEDSGVYFCASSSRSLDTGELFFGEGSRLTVL.